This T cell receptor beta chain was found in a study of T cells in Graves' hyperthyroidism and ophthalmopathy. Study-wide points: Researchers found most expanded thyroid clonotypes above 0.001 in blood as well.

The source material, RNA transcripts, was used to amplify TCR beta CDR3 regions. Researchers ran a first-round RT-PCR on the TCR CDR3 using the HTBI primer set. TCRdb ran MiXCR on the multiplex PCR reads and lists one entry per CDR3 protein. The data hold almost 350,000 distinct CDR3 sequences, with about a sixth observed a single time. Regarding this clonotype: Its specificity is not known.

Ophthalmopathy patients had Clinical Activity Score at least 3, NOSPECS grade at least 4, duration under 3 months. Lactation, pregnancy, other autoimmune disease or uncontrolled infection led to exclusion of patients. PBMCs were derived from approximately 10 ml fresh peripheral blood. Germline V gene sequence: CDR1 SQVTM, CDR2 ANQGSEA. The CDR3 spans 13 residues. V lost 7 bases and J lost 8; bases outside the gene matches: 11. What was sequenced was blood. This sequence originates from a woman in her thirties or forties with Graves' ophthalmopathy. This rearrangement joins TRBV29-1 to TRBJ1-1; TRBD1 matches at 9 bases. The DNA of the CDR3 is TGCAGCGCTACCGGGACAGGGATTCGAGAAGCTTTCTTT. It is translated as CSATGTGIREAFF.